A single sample gave rise to the 31 T cell receptor beta chains below, sequenced in a study of blood T cell repertoires in COVID-19. The repertoire was sequenced with immunoSEQ multiplex PCR; TCRdb's copy has only in-frame clones and lacks some. Among some 300,000 clones, about 88% were seen once, and the ten largest hold more than 0.9%. Material for sequencing was PBMCs or T cells enriched from blood (not recorded which). The receptor set was obtained from a woman aged 25 to 45 who had recovered from COVID-19.

The chain uses TRBV29-1 and TRBJ1-2; 7 bases match TRBD1. The CDR3 sequence is 12 residues long. Germline V lookup: CDR1 SQVTM, CDR2 ANQGSEA. The J segment lost 7 bases and the V segment lost 5 bases, leaving 7 bases of the junction unmatched. CDR3 bases: TGCAGCGTTACCGACAGGGTGCGTGGCTACACCTTC. This translates into CSVTDRVRGYTF.

The chain is built from TRBV5-1 and TRBJ2-5, with 8 bases lining up with TRBD2. In germline, CDR1 is SGHRS, CDR2 YFSETQ. There are 15 residues in the CDR3. With V trimmed by 1 base and J by 5 bases, 7 bases remained unmatched. CDR3: CASSLSGGLWETQYF. The CDR3, as DNA: TGCGCCAGCAGCTTGTCGGGGGGGCTCTGGGAGACCCAGTACTTC.

This clone appeared once. The chain carries TRBV18 and TRBJ2-5; D is unclear. The CDR3 consists of 11 residues. The germline V and J ends were trimmed by 5 bases and 2 bases, with 3 bases remaining between them. Germline-derived CDR1 and CDR2 are KGHSH and LQKENI. CDR3 amino acids: CASSAQETQYF. DNA for the CDR3: TGTGCCAGCTCAGCGCAAGAGACCCAGTACTTC.

The V call is TRBV29-1, the J call TRBJ1-1, with 7 positions matching TRBD1. This CDR3 region has 12 residues. V was pared by 6 bases and J by 2 bases, with 3 bases of the junction left unmatched. From germline, CDR1 is SQVTM and CDR2 ANQGSEA. The CDR3 spells CSVGQLNTEAFF. The CDR3 region has the DNA TGCAGCGTGGGACAGCTCAACACTGAAGCTTTCTTT.

In DNA, the CDR3 is TGTGCCAGCAGCTCAGGGGCGGGAAACACCATATATTTT. It yields the protein CASSSGAGNTIYF. The rearrangement uses TRBV11-2 and TRBJ1-3; tentatively, D is TRBD1 (6 bases). Germline V gene data show CDR1 as SGHAT and CDR2 as FQNNGV. Trimming took off 4 bases at V and 4 bases at J, with 8 bases between the two ends. The CDR3 covers 13 residues.

The sample holds one count of this clone. The chain combines TRBV5-6 with TRBJ2-5; possible D gene TRBD1, 6 bases. Between the trimmed V and J ends, which lost 1 base and 10 bases, there was a span of 8 bases. Germline-derived CDR1 and CDR2 are SGHDT and YYEEEE. This CDR3 has 11 residues. The CDR3 sequence is CASSLRGNQYF. The CDR3 DNA reads as TGTGCCAGCAGCTTGAGGGGGAACCAGTACTTC. Full variable domain (missing parts from reference TRBV5-6 and TRBJ2-5): DAGVTQSPTHLIKTRGQQVTLRCSPKSGHDTVSWYQQALGQGPQFIFQYYEEEERQRGNFPDRFSGHQFPNYSSELNVNALLLGDSALYLCASSLRGNQYFGPGTRLLVL.

This clone was seen more than once but under ten times. The V and J genes are TRBV6-5 and TRBJ1-2; 8 positions agree with TRBD1. The CDR3 sequence is 15 residues long. In germline, CDR1 is MNHEY, CDR2 SVGAGI. V lost 2 bases, J lost 0 bases, and 2 bases stayed unmatched. The CDR3 reads CASSYRDRPNYGYTF. For the CDR3, the DNA is TGTGCCAGCAGTTACAGGGACAGGCCTAACTATGGCTACACCTTC.

This clone has just one count. V is TRBV5-4 and J is TRBJ2-3; the D gene is possibly TRBD1 (5 bases). V was cut by 0 bases and J by 5 bases, with 13 bases left in between. Germline CDR1 is SGHNT and CDR2 is YYREEE (reference sequence). The CDR3 loop spans 15 amino acids. CDR3 coding DNA: TGTGCCAGCAGCTTGGATCGTCGAGGACAAGATACGCAGTATTTT. Protein: CASSLDRRGQDTQYF. Together with reference TRBV5-4 and TRBJ2-3, the CDR3 gives the full variable domain: ETGVTQSPTHLIKTRGQQVTLRCSSQSGHNTVSWYQQALGQGPQFIFQYYREEENGRGNFPPRFSGLQFPNYSSELNVNALELDDSALYLCASSLDRRGQDTQYFGPGTRLTVL.

In this sample, this clone turned up once. The chain couples TRBV28 to TRBJ1-1; perhaps TRBD1 as D (5 bases). In germline, CDR1 is MDHEN, CDR2 SYDVKM. The CDR3 runs 16 residues. V shed 6 bases and J shed 0 bases, with 17 bases lying between them. This chain's CDR3 is CASRSWRGSMNTEAFF. CDR3 nucleotides: TGTGCCAGCAGGAGTTGGAGGGGTTCCATGAACACTGAAGCTTTCTTT.

The chain uses TRBV11-2 and TRBJ1-3; a possible D gene is TRBD1 (5 bases). This CDR3 spans 14 amino acids. V lost 1 base and J 4 bases, leaving 8 bases between the germline ends. Germline V gives CDR1 SGHAT, CDR2 FQNNGV. CDR3 DNA: TGTGCCAGCAGCTTAGCGGGGGACGGAAACACCATATATTTT. Protein sequence: CASSLAGDGNTIYF.

This sequence joins TRBV27 and TRBJ2-1, with 8 bases lining up with TRBD2. The CDR3 spans 16 residues. Germline V gene lookup returns CDR1 MNHEY and CDR2 SMNVEV (reference sequence). Trimming removed 5 bases from V and 9 bases from J; junction bases left unmatched: 15. This CDR3 reads CASSPQGLGPATEQFF. Written as DNA, the CDR3 is TGTGCCAGCAGTCCTCAGGGACTAGGGCCAGCCACTGAGCAGTTCTTC.

This clone was counted a few times. The chain combines TRBV6-4 with TRBJ1-1; tentative D call: TRBD1 (6 bases). CDR1 and CDR2 from the germline V gene are MRHNA and SNTAGT. The CDR3 sequence is 15 residues long. V was cut by 2 bases and J by 5 bases, with 15 bases left in between. CDR3 loop: CASSDQGGGATEAFF. The CDR3 bases are TGTGCCAGCAGTGACCAGGGAGGGGGGGCTACTGAAGCTTTCTTT.

The chain combines TRBV15 with TRBJ1-5, with D unclear. This CDR3 comprises 15 residues. Germline V lookup: CDR1 LNHNV, CDR2 YYDKDF (reference sequence). Trimming cost V 4 bases and J 4 bases, with 14 bases left between them. CDR3 residues: CATSKSPSGNQPQHF. Written as DNA, the CDR3 is TGTGCCACCAGCAAAAGCCCGTCGGGAAATCAGCCCCAGCATTTT.

The gene calls are TRBV29-1 and TRBJ1-1; tentative D call: TRBD1 (5 bases). Germline V gene data show CDR1 as SQVTM and CDR2 as ANQGSEA. V lost 3 bases and J lost 1, with 6 bases in between. The CDR3 loop spans 12 amino acids. This CDR3 reads CSVDQGNTEAFF. The CDR3 bases are TGCAGCGTTGATCAGGGGAACACTGAAGCTTTCTTT.

The chain employs TRBV19 and TRBJ2-6, with 11 bases fitting TRBD1. V shed 3 bases, J shed 3 bases, and the junction held 7 bases outside the gene matches. Germline V gives CDR1 LNHDA, CDR2 SQIVND (reference sequence). CDR3 length: 18 residues. The CDR3 loop reads CASSMGTGGIGGANVLTF. CDR3 DNA sequence: TGTGCCAGTAGTATGGGGACAGGGGGGATTGGTGGGGCCAACGTCCTGACTTTC.

This chain uses TRBV27 with TRBJ2-5; 8 positions match TRBD1. With 2 bases clipped from V and 7 bases from J, the junction kept 6 bases outside the gene matches. The CDR3 totals 14 residues. The germline gives CDR1 MNHEY, CDR2 SMNVEV (reference sequence). CDR3 coding DNA: TGTGCCAGCAGTTTAGCAACAGGGGGAGGGACCCAGTACTTC. It yields the protein CASSLATGGGTQYF.

The chain is built from TRBV9 and TRBJ1-1, with a weak D call TRBD1 (6 bases). The ends were cut back, 2 bases at V and 6 bases at J, with 17 bases in the middle. Germline V gene data show CDR1 as SGDLS and CDR2 as YYNGEE. CDR3 length equals 15 residues. CDR3 sequence: CASSVHAGVASEAFF. The CDR3 DNA reads as TGTGCCAGCAGCGTCCACGCAGGGGTAGCCTCTGAAGCTTTCTTT.

This chain connects TRBV5-1 to TRBJ2-5; TRBD2 matches at 10 bases. Trimming took 4 bases from V and 4 from J; bases not matched to a gene: 13. From germline, CDR1 is SGHRS and CDR2 YFSETQ. This CDR3 is built from 17 residues. CDR3 nucleotides: TGCGCCAGCAGCCCCCTCGGCGAGCGGGGGGGGCGAGAGACCCAGTACTTC. Translated, it gives CASSPLGERGGRETQYF.

The chain employs TRBV6-5 and TRBJ1-2; 7 bases line up with TRBD1. Trimming cost V 6 bases and J 0 bases; bases outside gene matches: 7. Germline lookup yields CDR1 MNHEY and CDR2 SVGAGI. The CDR3 is 15 amino acids. The CDR3 nucleotides read TGTGCCAGCAGCCCAGGGACAGAACCTAACTATGGCTACACCTTC. Translated, it gives CASSPGTEPNYGYTF.

Only one count was recorded for this clone. J is TRBJ1-1 and V is TRBV5-4; D is perhaps TRBD1 (6 bases). The V and J ends lost 5 bases and 1 base respectively, with 9 bases between them. The V gene's germline CDR1 is SGHNT and CDR2 YYREEE (reference sequence). The CDR3 contains 13 residues. The CDR3 is CASSQGGNTEAFF. The CDR3 nucleotides are TGTGCCAGCAGTCAAGGGGGGAACACTGAAGCTTTCTTT.

The chain joins TRBV5-1 to TRBJ2-3, with a tentative D call TRBD2 (6 bases). V shed 4 bases and J shed 4 bases, with 25 bases lying between them. The CDR3 contains 18 residues. Looked up from germline, CDR1 is SGHRS and CDR2 is YFSETQ. The CDR3, as DNA: TGCGCCAGCAGCGCGACCCTTGGCGGGGCCGGATCGTCAGATACGCAGTATTTT. This encodes CASSATLGGAGSSDTQYF. Based on the CDR3 plus reference TRBV5-1 and TRBJ2-3, the full variable domain is KAGVTQTPRYLIKTRGQQVTLSCSPISGHRSVSWYQQTPGQGLQFLFEYFSETQRNKGNFPGRFSGRQFSNSRSEMNVSTLELGDSALYLCASSATLGGAGSSDTQYFGPGTRLTVL.

This chain connects TRBV18 to TRBJ2-7, with D perhaps TRBD1 (5 bases). CDR3 length: 14 residues. Trimming pared 2 bases from V and 2 bases from J, leaving 10 bases between. CDR1 is KGHSH and CDR2 is LQKENI in the germline V gene. CDR3 in DNA: TGTGCCAGCTCACCAGATACAGGCACCTACGAGCAGTACTTC. Translating gives CASSPDTGTYEQYF.

V usage is TRBV19 and J usage is TRBJ1-4; a possible D gene is TRBD1 (6 bases). V lost 8 bases to trimming and J lost 8 bases, with 15 bases between them. Germline V gives CDR1 LNHDA, CDR2 SQIVND (reference sequence). This CDR3 is 13 amino acids long. CDR3 loop: CASLSRTAEKLFF. In DNA form, the CDR3 reads TGTGCCAGTTTATCCCGGACAGCAGAAAAACTGTTTTTT.

The sample holds many counts of this clone. The rearrangement joins TRBV5-6 to TRBJ2-7, with D possibly TRBD2 on 5 matching bases. The CDR3 has 14 amino acids. Looked up from germline, CDR1 is SGHDT and CDR2 is YYEEEE. Trimming stripped 4 bases from V and 4 bases from J, with 15 bases between. The CDR3 region has the DNA TGTGCCAGCAGCATCCGAAGCCGAGGGTACGAGCAGTACTTC. Protein sequence: CASSIRSRGYEQYF.

The V and J genes are TRBV19 and TRBJ1-6; 8 bases align to TRBD1. In germline, CDR1 is LNHDA, CDR2 SQIVND (reference sequence). The CDR3 is 16 amino acids. Trimming removed 4 bases from V and 7 bases from J; junction bases left unmatched: 9. The CDR3 spells CASSKERQGFNSPLHF. The CDR3 DNA reads as TGTGCCAGTAGTAAAGAGCGACAGGGGTTCAATTCACCCCTCCACTTT. The variable domain in full, with the rest retrieved from reference TRBV19 and TRBJ1-6, is DGGITQSPKYLFRKEGQNVTLSCEQNLNHDAMYWYRQDPGQGLRLIYYSQIVNDFQKGDIAEGYSVSREKKESFPLTVTSAQKNPTAFYLCASSKERQGFNSPLHFGNGTRLTVT.

The CDR3 DNA is TGTGCCAGCAGCCCTACTTACAGGGCCACCGGGGAGCTGTTTTTT. It encodes CASSPTYRATGELFF. The chain couples TRBV21-1 to TRBJ2-2; the D call in the table, TRBD1, was not verified against the DNA. TRBV21-1 constitutes a pseudogene. The CDR3 contains 15 residues.

The chain combines TRBV7-9 with TRBJ1-1; no definite D call. Germline V gene data show CDR1 as SEHNR and CDR2 as FQNEAQ (reference sequence). V was pared by 5 bases and J by 3 bases, with 13 bases between. This CDR3 has 14 residues. This CDR3 reads CASSHPGRDTEAFF. CDR3 nucleotides: TGTGCCAGCAGCCACCCTGGGAGGGACACTGAAGCTTTCTTT.

Only one count was recorded for this clone. This chain uses TRBV7-9 with TRBJ1-1; TRBD1 might be the D (5 bases). Between the trimmed V and J ends, which lost 6 bases and 3 bases, there was a span of 11 bases. The length of the CDR3 is 13 residues. The germline CDR1 and CDR2 sequences are SEHNR and FQNEAQ (reference sequence). The CDR3: CASRSGADTEAFF. Written as DNA, the CDR3 is TGTGCCAGCAGGAGTGGGGCGGACACTGAAGCTTTCTTT.

The rearrangement joins TRBV30 to TRBJ2-7, with D possibly TRBD1 on 5 matching bases. Looked up from germline, CDR1 is GTSNPN and CDR2 is SVGIG (reference sequence). V was cut by 3 bases and J by 6 bases, with 15 bases left in between. The CDR3 spans 13 residues. The CDR3 coding sequence is TGTGCCTGGAGCCTCCTGGGGCAGGGCGAGCAGTACTTC. It codes for CAWSLLGQGEQYF. Full variable domain (remainder filled in from reference TRBV30 and TRBJ2-7): SQTIHQWPATLVQPVGSPLSLECTVEGTSNPNLYWYRQAAGRGLQLLFYSVGIGQISSEVPQNLSASRPQDRQFILSSKKLLLSDSGFYLCAWSLLGQGEQYFGPGTRLTVT.

The chain recombines TRBV28 with TRBJ1-1, with TRBD1 identical over 9 bases. The CDR3 contains 16 residues. Germline assignment: CDR1 MDHEN and CDR2 SYDVKM. Trimming at V came to 11 bases and at J to 0 bases, leaving 13 bases not matched to a gene. CDR3 protein: CAARPGQGLLNTEAFF. The CDR3, as DNA: TGTGCCGCCAGGCCGGGACAGGGCCTCTTGAACACTGAAGCTTTCTTT.

The V call is TRBV6-5, the J call TRBJ2-7, with TRBD1 matching over 7 bases. This CDR3 is built from 15 residues. Germline V gene sequence: CDR1 MNHEY, CDR2 SVGAGI. V lost 7 bases to trimming and J lost 2 bases; unmatched junction nucleotides: 11. The CDR3 region has the DNA TGTGCCAGCACCATCTCTGGGACAGCTCCCTACGAGCAGTACTTC. This encodes CASTISGTAPYEQYF.